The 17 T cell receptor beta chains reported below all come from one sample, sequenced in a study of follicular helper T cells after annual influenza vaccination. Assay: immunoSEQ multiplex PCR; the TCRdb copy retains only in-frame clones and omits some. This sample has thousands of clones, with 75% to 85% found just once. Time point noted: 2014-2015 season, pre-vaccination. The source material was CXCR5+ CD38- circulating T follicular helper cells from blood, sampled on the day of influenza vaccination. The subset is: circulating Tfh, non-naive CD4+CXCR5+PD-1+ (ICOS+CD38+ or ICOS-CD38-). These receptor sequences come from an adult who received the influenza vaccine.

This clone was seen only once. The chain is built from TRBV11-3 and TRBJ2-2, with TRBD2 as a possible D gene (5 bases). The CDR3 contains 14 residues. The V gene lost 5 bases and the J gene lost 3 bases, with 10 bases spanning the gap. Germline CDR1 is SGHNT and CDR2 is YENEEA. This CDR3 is CASSQDGDTGELFF. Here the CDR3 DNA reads TGTGCCAGCAGCCAGGACGGGGACACCGGGGAGCTGTTTTTT.

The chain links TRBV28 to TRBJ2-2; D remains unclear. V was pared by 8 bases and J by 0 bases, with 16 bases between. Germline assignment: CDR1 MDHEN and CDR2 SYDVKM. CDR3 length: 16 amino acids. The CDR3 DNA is TGTGCCAGCGAAAGTAGTACAGCGTCGAACACCGGGGAGCTGTTTTTT. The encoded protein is CASESSTASNTGELFF.

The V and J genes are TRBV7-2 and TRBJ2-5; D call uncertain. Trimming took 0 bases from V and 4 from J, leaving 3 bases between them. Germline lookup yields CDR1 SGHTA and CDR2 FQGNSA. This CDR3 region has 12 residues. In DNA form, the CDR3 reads TGTGCCAGCAGCTTAGCGGGAGAGACCCAGTACTTC. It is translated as CASSLAGETQYF.

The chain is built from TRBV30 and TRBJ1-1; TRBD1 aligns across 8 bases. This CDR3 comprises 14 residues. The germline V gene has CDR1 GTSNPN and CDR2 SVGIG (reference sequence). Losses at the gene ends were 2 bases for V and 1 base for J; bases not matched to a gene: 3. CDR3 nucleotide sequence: TGTGCCTGGAGTAGAGGGACAGGGAACACTGAAGCTTTCTTT. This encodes CAWSRGTGNTEAFF.

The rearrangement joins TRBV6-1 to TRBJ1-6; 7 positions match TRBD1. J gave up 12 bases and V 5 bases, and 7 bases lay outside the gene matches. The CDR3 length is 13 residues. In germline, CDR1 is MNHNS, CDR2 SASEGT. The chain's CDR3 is CASSRTGDEPLHF. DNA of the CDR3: TGTGCCAGCAGTAGAACAGGGGATGAACCCCTCCACTTT.

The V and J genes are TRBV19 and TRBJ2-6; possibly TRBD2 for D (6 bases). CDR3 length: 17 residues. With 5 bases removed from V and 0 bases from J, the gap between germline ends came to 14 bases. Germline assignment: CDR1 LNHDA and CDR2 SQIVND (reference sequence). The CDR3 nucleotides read TGTGCCAGTAGTGACCGAGCGGGCACCTCTGGGGCCAACGTCCTGACTTTC. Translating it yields CASSDRAGTSGANVLTF.

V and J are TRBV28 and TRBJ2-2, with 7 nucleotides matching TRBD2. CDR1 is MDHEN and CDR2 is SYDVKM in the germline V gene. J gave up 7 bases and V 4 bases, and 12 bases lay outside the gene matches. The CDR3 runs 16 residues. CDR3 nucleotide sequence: TGTGCCAGCAGTTCCTCTAGGTGGGGGGGATTCGGGGAGCTGTTTTTT. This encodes CASSSSRWGGFGELFF.

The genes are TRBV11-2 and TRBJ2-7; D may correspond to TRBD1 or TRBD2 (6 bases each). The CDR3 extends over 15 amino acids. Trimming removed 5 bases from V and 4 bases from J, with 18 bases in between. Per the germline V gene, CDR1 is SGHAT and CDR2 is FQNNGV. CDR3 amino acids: CASSPQEGRGYEQYF. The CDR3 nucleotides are TGTGCCAGCAGCCCCCAGGAGGGCAGGGGTTACGAGCAGTACTTC.

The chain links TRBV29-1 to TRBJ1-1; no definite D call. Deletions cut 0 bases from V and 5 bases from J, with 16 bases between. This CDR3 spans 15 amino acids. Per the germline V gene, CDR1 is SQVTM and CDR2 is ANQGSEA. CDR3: CSVEDWEEGGTEAFF. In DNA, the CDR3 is TGCAGCGTTGAAGATTGGGAGGAGGGAGGGACTGAAGCTTTCTTT.

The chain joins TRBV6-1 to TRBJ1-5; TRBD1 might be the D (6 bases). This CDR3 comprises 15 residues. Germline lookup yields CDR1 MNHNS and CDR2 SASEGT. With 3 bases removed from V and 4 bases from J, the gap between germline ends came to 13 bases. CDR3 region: CASSDLGTTNQPQHF. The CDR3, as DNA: TGTGCCAGCAGTGACCTGGGGACAACTAATCAGCCCCAGCATTTT.

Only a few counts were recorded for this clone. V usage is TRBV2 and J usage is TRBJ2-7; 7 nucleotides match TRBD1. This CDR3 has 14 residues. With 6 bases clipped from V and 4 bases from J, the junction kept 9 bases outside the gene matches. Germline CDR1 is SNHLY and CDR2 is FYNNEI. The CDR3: CASRRPGQRYEQYF. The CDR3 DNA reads TGTGCCAGCAGAAGACCGGGACAGCGTTACGAGCAGTACTTC.

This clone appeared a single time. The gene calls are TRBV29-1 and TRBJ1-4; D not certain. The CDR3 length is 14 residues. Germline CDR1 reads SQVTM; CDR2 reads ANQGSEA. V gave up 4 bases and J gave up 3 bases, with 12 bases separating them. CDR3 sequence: CSVGGIRPNEKLFF. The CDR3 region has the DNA TGCAGCGTTGGAGGGATCCGGCCTAATGAAAAACTGTTTTTT.

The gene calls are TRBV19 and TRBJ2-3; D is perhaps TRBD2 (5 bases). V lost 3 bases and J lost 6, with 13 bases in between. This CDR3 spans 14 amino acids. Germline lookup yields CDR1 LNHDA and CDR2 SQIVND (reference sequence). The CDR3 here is CASSIRGIADTQYF. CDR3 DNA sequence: TGTGCCAGTAGTATTCGTGGCATAGCGGATACGCAGTATTTT.

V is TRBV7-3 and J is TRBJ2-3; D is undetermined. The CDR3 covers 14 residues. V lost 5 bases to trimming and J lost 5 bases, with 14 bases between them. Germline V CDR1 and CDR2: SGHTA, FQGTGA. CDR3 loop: CASSPLSTGDTQYF. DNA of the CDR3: TGTGCCAGCAGCCCACTTTCTACGGGAGATACGCAGTATTTT.

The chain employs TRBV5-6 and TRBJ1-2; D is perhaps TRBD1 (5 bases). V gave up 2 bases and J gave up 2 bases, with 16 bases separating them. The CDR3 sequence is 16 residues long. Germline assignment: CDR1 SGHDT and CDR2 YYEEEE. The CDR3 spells CASSFLGAQTNYGYTF. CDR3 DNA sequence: TGTGCCAGCAGCTTCCTCGGGGCCCAGACGAACTATGGCTACACCTTC.

The CDR3 DNA sequence: TGTGCCAGCAGCTCCACGTCGGTCACAGATACGCAGTATTTT. Encoded protein: CASSSTSVTDTQYF. This chain joins TRBV7-3 and TRBJ2-3; no firm D call. This CDR3 spans 14 amino acids. Trimming cost V 4 bases and J 2 bases, with 10 bases left between them. Germline CDR1 and CDR2: SGHTA and FQGTGA.

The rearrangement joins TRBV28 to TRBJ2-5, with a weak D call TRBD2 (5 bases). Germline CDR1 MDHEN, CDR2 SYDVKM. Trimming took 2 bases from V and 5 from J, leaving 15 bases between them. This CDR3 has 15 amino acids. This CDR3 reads CASSLGTSMPETQYF. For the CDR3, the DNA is TGTGCCAGCAGTTTAGGTACTAGTATGCCTGAGACCCAGTACTTC.